This TCR beta chain was obtained from a study of T cell responses to AZD1222 COVID-19 vaccine (dated by TCRdb to the early 2020s). A note on the overall study: AZD1222 recipients with second doses at about 4 weeks or about 12 weeks were pooled, because spike-specific TCR depth and breadth did not differ between schedules. A total of about 230 trial participants underwent TCR sequencing, of whom 207 received two doses of AZD1222 and around 26 received two doses of the MenACWY control vaccine. Trial participants were enrolled into age subgroups of 18-55, 56-69 and 70-plus years, which contained about 150, 27 and 61 TCR-sequenced participants, respectively. The paper as a whole reports these results and caveats: In the small 56-69-year group, the increase in depth fell short of significance, most likely because of low power. Participants were mostly white British and included more females than males, and it was suggested by the authors that clonal diversity may have been underestimated. Because no day 14 peak-response samples were available, the repertoires could be characterized only after the peak T cell response. Reportedly, close to half of the unique spike-specific TCRs recognized epitopes lying outside the regions that are mutated in the B.1.351 and B.1.1.7 variants. A significant rise in spike-specific TCR breadth and depth was observed after two AZD1222 doses relative to day 0 and relative to MenACWY recipients. Vaccine-associated CD4 TCRs spanned the whole spike protein, with dominant responses in regions 160-218 and 743-854. Conclusions about previously exposed vaccinees are limited because only 5 or 6 AZD1222 recipients were SARS-CoV-2 seropositive at baseline.

The CDR3 regions of human TCRbeta chains were analyzed by immunosequencing. On the authors' methods: TCRs in the repertoires were matched against a reference library of SARS-CoV-2-specific TCRs that had been generated with the MIRA antigen-specificity platform. Breadth was defined as the fraction of unique TCRs that were SARS-CoV-2-associated. Depth was defined as the fraction of total T cells that were SARS-CoV-2-associated. Using the MIRA data, each spike-specific TCR was assigned both to the spike region to which the TCR was reactive and to a CD4 or CD8 class. Log10-transformed breadth and depth values were compared by one-way ANOVA with Sidak's multiple comparisons tests. TCRdb mirrors the immuneACCESS table, restricted to in-frame sequences. Some clones are absent from its copies; in checked studies, under half trace to an unresolved V gene, and the reason for the others is unknown. For V, J and clone size, that table is used; D and trimming come from the DNA. This sample is represented by about 140,000 clones; roughly 90% of them were singletons. The ten largest clones represent 2.5% to 3.5% of the sample.

The time point label, as the study defines it: baseline before first vaccination. Samples from vaccinated people were obtained from the UK trials COV001 and COV002, which included a single-blind randomized controlled phase 2/3 trial of AZD1222 (ChAdOx1 nCoV-19) in healthy adults. For TCRbeta chain sequencing, PBMC samples from trial participants were taken at day 0 and at day 28 after the second dose. Looking up the germline V gene yields CDR1 LGHNA and CDR2 YNFKEQ. After removal of 0 bases from V and 4 bases from J, the junction retains 11 bases not matched to a gene. From its cysteine to its phenylalanine, the CDR3 spans 18 amino acids. The CDR3 DNA has 54 bases and is translated from base 1. Concerning this clone: The clone's antigen remains unknown. The input lacks base qualities; no much larger clone sits a single base away.

The sequence is built from TRBV4-2 and TRBJ2-1, with TRBD2 matching 8 junction bases. This TCR was sampled from an adult in good health. Sequences were derived from peripheral blood, sampled on day 0 of AZD1222 vaccination. The encoded CDR3 is CASSQDGIASGRYNEQFF. The DNA sequence is given as TGTGCCAGCAGCCAAGATGGGATTGCGAGCGGGAGATACAATGAGCAGTTCTTC.